A single sample gave rise to the 7 T cell receptor beta chains below, sequenced in a study of blood T cell repertoires in COVID-19. Only in-frame clones appear in the TCRdb table, and some are missing; sequencing was by immunoSEQ multiplex PCR. The table includes 150,000 to 180,000 clones, approximately 80% detected once. The sequencing sample was made of peripheral blood. The receptors come from a woman aged 60-75 years with acute or convalescent COVID-19.

The rearrangement uses TRBV7-2 and TRBJ2-7, with 10 bases that match TRBD2. Trimming cost V 4 bases and J 2 bases; bases outside gene matches: 5. The CDR3 runs to 15 residues. CDR1 SGHTA and CDR2 FQGNSA come from the germline V gene. CDR3: CASSSYLAGAYEQYF. The CDR3 DNA reads TGTGCCAGCAGCTCGTACCTAGCGGGGGCCTACGAGCAGTACTTC.

This chain joins TRBV5-8 and TRBJ2-1, with 9 bases identical to TRBD1. Looked up from germline, CDR1 is SGHTS and CDR2 is YDEGEE. This CDR3 region has 15 residues. The V gene end was trimmed by 4 bases and the J gene end by 1 base; junction bases not matched to a gene: 3. In nucleotides, the CDR3 is TGTGCCAGCAGCACCGGGACAGGGTCCTACAATGAGCAGTTCTTC. This sequence encodes CASSTGTGSYNEQFF.

V is TRBV6-4 and J is TRBJ2-1; D is perhaps TRBD2 (6 bases). The germline V gene encodes CDR1 MRHNA and CDR2 SNTAGT. V lost 2 bases, J lost 8 bases, and 13 bases lay in between. This CDR3 spans 14 amino acids. In DNA, the CDR3 is TGTGCCAGCAGTGACGGACTATGGTGGGATGAGCAGTTCTTC. Translated: CASSDGLWWDEQFF.

This clone was seen just once. This chain joins TRBV3-1 (or the pseudogene TRBV3-2) and TRBJ1-4; TRBD1 matches at 7 bases. Germline V gene lookup returns CDR1 LGHDT and CDR2 YNNKEL (reference sequence). Trimming at V came to 2 bases and at J to 4 bases, leaving 13 bases not matched to a gene. The CDR3 runs 18 residues. The CDR3 loop is CASSQRGPPSKGNEKLFF. DNA of the CDR3: TGTGCCAGCAGCCAAAGGGGGCCCCCTTCAAAAGGTAATGAAAAACTGTTTTTT.

The chain carries TRBV11-2 and TRBJ2-2; TRBD1 is a possible D gene (7 bases). The CDR3 totals 17 residues. The V gene lost 4 bases and the J gene lost 0 bases, with 15 bases spanning the gap. CDR1 is SGHAT and CDR2 is FQNNGV in the germline V gene. CDR3 DNA sequence: TGTGCCAGCAGCTCTAAGGGGGGACAGACGAACACCGGGGAGCTGTTTTTT. Translated, it gives CASSSKGGQTNTGELFF. The variable domain in full, completed from reference TRBV11-2 and TRBJ2-2, reads EAGVAQSPRYKIIEKRQSVAFWCNPISGHATLYWYQQILGQGPKLLIQFQNNGVVDDSQLPKDRFSAERLKGVDSTLKIQPAKLEDSAVYLCASSSKGGQTNTGELFFGEGSRLTVL.

The CDR3 protein is CASNPTRGSNTEAFF. CDR3 DNA: TGTGCCAGCAACCCAACCAGGGGATCGAACACTGAAGCTTTCTTT. The rearrangement uses TRBV28 and TRBJ1-1; tentative D call: TRBD1 (6 bases). Looked up from germline, CDR1 is MDHEN and CDR2 is SYDVKM. The V gene lost 7 bases and the J gene lost 1 base, with 16 bases spanning the gap. The CDR3 is made up of 15 amino acids.

J is TRBJ1-6 and V is TRBV19, with 7 bases matching TRBD1. CDR1 LNHDA and CDR2 SQIVND come from the germline V gene (reference sequence). The CDR3 is made up of 14 amino acids. V was clipped by 6 bases and J by 8 bases; unmatched bases: 7. Written as DNA, the CDR3 is TGTGCCAGTAGCCTTATTACAGGGGATTCACCCCTCCACTTT. As protein: CASSLITGDSPLHF.